The clone carrying this TCR beta chain occurred a few times. Its antigen is undetermined. The record originates from a study of cytomegalovirus exposure and HLA in healthy donors. Across the whole study: Drawn from HLA-typed donors, 80 million to 100 million unique TCRs were held in an early data release.

The PCR ran on 60 Vbeta and 13 Jbeta primers. Sequencing was performed with immunoSEQ multiplex PCR; in TCRdb, only in-frame clones are kept and a portion is missing. The top ten hold roughly 10% of the sample, which has some 150,000 clones, approximately 80% seen once. Findings of the study overall: The study carried out a later analysis of TCR beta sequences. It associated around 17,000 of them with specific HLA alleles at a false discovery rate of 0.05. A prior analysis recorded that most TCR beta V segments were productive about 87% or about 30% of the time. Overall, roughly 150 TCR beta chains were annotated as cytomegalovirus-associated.

Germline CDR1 SGHRS, CDR2 YFSETQ. Germline trimming cut 6 bases from V and 7 bases from J; bases unmatched to any gene: 8. The CDR3 is made up of 15 amino acids. The origin of this receptor is a man aged 50 to 60 in good health and CMV-seropositive. Sequenced: PBMCs. The chain combines TRBV5-1 with TRBJ2-1; 12 bases align to TRBD1. This chain's CDR3 is CASISGTGGLNEQFF. Here the CDR3 DNA reads TGCGCCAGCATCTCGGGGACAGGGGGCTTGAATGAGCAGTTCTTC.